What follows are 15 T cell receptor beta chains derived from one specimen sequenced in a study of response to subunit inactivated influenza vaccine. TCRdb itself ran the RT-PCR reads through MiXCR, one entry per CDR3 protein. The table includes about 610,000 distinct CDR3 sequences, 14% detected once. The specimen comprised PBMCs from blood, sampled 11 to 12 days after vaccination. The receptor set was obtained from a man aged 45-65 years who received an inactivated influenza vaccine.

This clonotype has ten or more counts. This sequence joins TRBV15 and TRBJ2-1, with D possibly TRBD2 on 6 matching bases. V dropped 0 bases and J dropped 4 bases, with 10 bases sitting between them. Germline assignment: CDR1 LNHNV and CDR2 YYDKDF (reference sequence). This CDR3 has 15 amino acids. The DNA of the CDR3 is TGTGCCACCAGCAGAGAATGGGGGAGGTACAATGAGCAGTTCTTC. The encoded protein is CATSREWGRYNEQFF.

This sequence joins TRBV6-1 and TRBJ2-4; TRBD1 is a possible D gene (6 bases). The CDR3 totals 13 residues. Germline CDR1 MNHNS, CDR2 SASEGT. Trimming removed 3 bases from V and 6 bases from J, with 9 bases in between. CDR3 sequence: CASSDRGRNIQYF. In nucleotides, the CDR3 is TGTGCCAGCAGTGACAGGGGACGAAACATTCAGTACTTC.

This clonotype was counted ten times or more. The V gene is TRBV4-2, the J gene TRBJ2-3; 9 bases line up with TRBD1. The CDR3 totals 17 residues. CDR1 LGHNA and CDR2 YNFKEQ come from the germline V gene. The V segment lost 0 bases and the J segment 3 bases; nucleotides outside the gene matches: 7. The CDR3, as DNA: TGTGCCAGCAGCCAAGACGCCCGGGACAGGGAGACAGATACGCAGTATTTT. Protein: CASSQDARDRETDTQYF.

The gene calls are TRBV20-1 and TRBJ2-7; no definite D call. V was trimmed by 1 base and J by 0 bases, leaving 7 bases between them. From germline, CDR1 is DFQATT and CDR2 SNEGSKA (reference sequence). The CDR3 totals 13 residues. CDR3 sequence reads: CSARAGFSYEQYF. For the CDR3, the DNA is TGCAGTGCTAGAGCCGGGTTCTCCTACGAGCAGTACTTC.

The sample holds many counts of this clonotype. V usage is TRBV3-1 and J usage is TRBJ2-7, with TRBD2 matching 8 bases. From germline, CDR1 is LGHDT and CDR2 YNNKEL (reference sequence). J gave up 6 bases and V 3 bases, and 13 bases lay outside the gene matches. The CDR3 has 16 residues. The CDR3 loop is CASSHTGLSGRGEQYF. In DNA form, the CDR3 reads TGTGCCAGCAGCCATACGGGGCTAAGCGGGAGAGGCGAGCAGTACTTC.

This clonotype was picked up a small number of times. The chain uses TRBV14 and TRBJ2-1; D not certain. Deletions cut 1 base from V and 10 bases from J, with 14 bases between. The CDR3 length is 14 residues. Germline V gene lookup returns CDR1 SGHDN and CDR2 FVKESK. In nucleotides, the CDR3 is TGTGCCAGCAGCCAAGTTCACAGCCTCGGGGAGCAGTTCTTC. Translated: CASSQVHSLGEQFF.

The gene calls are TRBV10-3 and TRBJ2-1, with 13 bases fitting TRBD2. Germline V CDR1 and CDR2: ENHRY, SYGVKD. This CDR3 contains 17 residues. V shed 4 bases, J shed 7 bases, and the junction held 10 bases outside the gene matches. In DNA form, the CDR3 reads TGTGCCATCAGTGGACCCGTAGGACTAGCGGGGGATAATGAGCAGTTCTTC. It codes for CAISGPVGLAGDNEQFF.

The chain combines TRBV4-3 with TRBJ2-7; TRBD2 aligns across 11 bases. CDR3 size: 19 residues. CDR1 LGHNA and CDR2 YSLEER come from the germline V gene. V lost 0 bases, J lost 1 base, and 11 bases stayed unmatched. Here the CDR3 reads CASSQEYGTSGRRSYEQYF. CDR3 in DNA: TGCGCCAGCAGCCAAGAGTACGGAACTAGCGGGAGACGATCCTACGAGCAGTACTTC.

This clonotype occurred a few times. The rearrangement uses TRBV10-3 and TRBJ2-3; D possibly corresponds to TRBD1 (5 bases). This CDR3 contains 13 residues. Germline V CDR1 and CDR2: ENHRY, SYGVKD. V lost 7 bases and J 2 bases, leaving 10 bases between the germline ends. This CDR3 is CAINPTDTDTQYF. CDR3 nucleotide sequence: TGTGCCATCAATCCGACAGACACAGATACGCAGTATTTT.

This clonotype was counted many times. The chain is built from TRBV7-6 and TRBJ2-1, with 10 bases fitting TRBD2. CDR1 and CDR2 (germline): SGHVS, FNYEAQ. The CDR3 extends over 15 amino acids. Trimming took 5 bases from V and 2 from J; bases not matched to a gene: 3. The CDR3 spells CASSPGLAAYNEQFF. For the CDR3, the DNA is TGTGCCAGCAGCCCAGGACTAGCGGCCTACAATGAGCAGTTCTTC.

In its sample, this clonotype was seen a few times. The J gene is TRBJ2-5, the V gene TRBV29-1, with 8 bases aligning to TRBD1. J was trimmed by 2 bases and V by 4 bases; bases with no gene match: 6. Germline lookup yields CDR1 SQVTM and CDR2 ANQGSEA. The CDR3 consists of 14 residues. The CDR3 spells CSVGDRNTQETQYF. CDR3 coding DNA: TGCAGCGTTGGGGACAGGAACACTCAAGAGACCCAGTACTTC. Based on the CDR3 plus reference TRBV29-1 and TRBJ2-5, the full variable domain is SAVISQKPSRDICQRGTSLTIQCQVDSQVTMMFWYRQQPGQSLTLIATANQGSEATYESGFVIDKFPISRPNLTFSTLTVSNMSPEDSSIYLCSVGDRNTQETQYFGPGTRLLVL.

The chain employs TRBV30 and TRBJ2-1, with unresolved D. The germline V gene encodes CDR1 GTSNPN and CDR2 SVGIG (reference sequence). This CDR3 is 14 amino acids long. The V end lost 2 bases, the J end lost 7 bases, and 15 bases lay between the germline ends. The CDR3 DNA is TGTGCCTGGAGTCCGGGCCCGGTGAGGAATGAGCAGTTCTTC. Encoded protein: CAWSPGPVRNEQFF. Full variable domain (rest looked up from reference TRBV30 and TRBJ2-1): SQTIHQWPATLVQPVGSPLSLECTVEGTSNPNLYWYRQAAGRGLQLLFYSVGIGQISSEVPQNLSASRPQDRQFILSSKKLLLSDSGFYLCAWSPGPVRNEQFFGPGTRLTVL.

In its sample, this clonotype was seen a few times. The chain combines TRBV29-1 with TRBJ2-1, with a weak D call TRBD2 (5 bases). Germline V gene sequence: CDR1 SQVTM, CDR2 ANQGSEA. Trimming left V 5 bases short and J 5 bases short, with 13 bases between. The CDR3 has 13 residues. This chain's CDR3 is CSVLGGGHNEQFF. For the CDR3, the DNA is TGCAGCGTTCTAGGCGGAGGCCACAATGAGCAGTTCTTC.

The V gene is TRBV6-2 or TRBV6-3, the J gene TRBJ2-7, with 9 bases aligning to TRBD2. Germline CDR1 reads MNHEY; CDR2 reads SVGEGT. V gave up 6 bases and J gave up 0 bases; unmatched junction bases: 6. The CDR3 totals 15 residues. CDR3 loop: CASSRLADRSYEQYF. The CDR3 region has the DNA TGTGCCAGCAGCCGACTAGCGGACCGCTCCTACGAGCAGTACTTC.

This clonotype was counted only a few times. The CDR3 here is CSADSSGSGKNIQYF. CDR3 coding DNA: TGCAGTGCTGACTCTAGCGGGAGCGGCAAAAACATTCAGTACTTC. V usage is TRBV20-1 and J usage is TRBJ2-4, with TRBD2 matching 10 bases. V lost 5 bases, J lost 3 bases, and 7 bases stayed unmatched. The CDR3 has 15 amino acids. Per the germline V gene, CDR1 is DFQATT and CDR2 is SNEGSKA (reference sequence).